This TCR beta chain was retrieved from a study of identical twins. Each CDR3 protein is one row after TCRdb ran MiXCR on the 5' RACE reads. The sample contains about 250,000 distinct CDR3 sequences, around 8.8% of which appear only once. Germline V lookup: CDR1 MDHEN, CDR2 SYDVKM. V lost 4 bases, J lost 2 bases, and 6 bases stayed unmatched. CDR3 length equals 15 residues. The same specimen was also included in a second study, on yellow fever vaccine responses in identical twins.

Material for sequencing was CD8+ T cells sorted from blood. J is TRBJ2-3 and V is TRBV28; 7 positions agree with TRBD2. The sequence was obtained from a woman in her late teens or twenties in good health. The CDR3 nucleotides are TGTGCCAGCAGTTCTGGGGGGGGGGACACAGATACGCAGTATTTT. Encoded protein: CASSSGGGDTDTQYF. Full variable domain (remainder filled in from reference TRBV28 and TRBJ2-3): DVKVTQSSRYLVKRTGEKVFLECVQDMDHENMFWYRQDPGLGLRLIYFSYDVKMKEKGDIPEGYSVSREKKERFSLILESASTNQTSMYLCASSSGGGDTDTQYFGPGTRLTVL.